This entry lists 19 T cell receptor beta chains sequenced from one sample in a study of T cells in Graves' hyperthyroidism and ophthalmopathy. Researchers took RNA transcripts and amplified the TCR beta CDR3 regions from them. TCR CDR3 underwent first-round RT-PCR with the HTBI primer set. TCRdb called the multiplex PCR reads again in MiXCR, with one record for every CDR3 protein. The table records hundreds of thousands of distinct CDR3 sequences, approximately 23% of them present only once. Material: blood. Every receptor here comes from a woman in her 70s with Graves' ophthalmopathy.

This clonotype showed up just a few times. The rearrangement joins TRBV11-2 to TRBJ1-2; D not certain. The CDR3 contains 14 residues. Trimming pared 1 base from V and 4 bases from J, leaving 10 bases between. CDR1 is SGHAT and CDR2 is FQNNGV in the germline V gene. The CDR3 coding sequence is TGTGCCAGCAGCTTAGGGAGGGATAGCTATGGCTACACCTTC. It translates to CASSLGRDSYGYTF.

This chain connects TRBV6-2 or TRBV6-3 to TRBJ1-5, with D hard to call. V was clipped by 8 bases and J by 1 base, with 15 bases between them. CDR1 MNHEY and CDR2 SVGEGT come from the germline V gene. The length of the CDR3 is 15 residues. CDR3 amino acids: CASYSEALSNQPQHF. The DNA of the CDR3 is TGTGCCAGCTATTCTGAGGCCTTGAGCAATCAGCCCCAGCATTTT.

This clonotype was found a few times. The chain has TRBV7-9 and TRBJ2-7, with 7 bases matching TRBD1. Germline trimming cut 5 bases from V and 6 bases from J; bases unmatched to any gene: 7. CDR3 length equals 13 residues. The germline gives CDR1 SEHNR, CDR2 FQNEAQ (reference sequence). The CDR3 region is CASSADRAVEQYF. The DNA for the CDR3 is TGTGCCAGCAGCGCTGACAGGGCTGTCGAGCAGTACTTC.

The chain has TRBV20-1 and TRBJ2-1; 11 bases agree with TRBD2. The V gene's germline CDR1 is DFQATT and CDR2 SNEGSKA (reference sequence). The V gene end was trimmed by 6 bases and the J gene end by 8 bases; junction bases not matched to a gene: 3. This CDR3 comprises 12 residues. CDR3 in amino acids: CSATSGMYEQFF. CDR3 in DNA: TGCAGTGCGACTAGCGGGATGTATGAGCAGTTCTTC.

This clonotype was detected ten times or more. This chain joins TRBV28 and TRBJ1-5; D unclear. This CDR3 region has 16 residues. V lost 5 bases and J lost 0, with 14 bases in between. Germline-derived CDR1 and CDR2 are MDHEN and SYDVKM. CDR3 sequence reads: CASSPSDGFSNQPQHF. CDR3 sequence (DNA): TGTGCCAGCAGTCCTTCGGACGGGTTTAGCAATCAGCCCCAGCATTTT. The variable domain in full, with the rest retrieved from reference TRBV28 and TRBJ1-5, is DVKVTQSSRYLVKRTGEKVFLECVQDMDHENMFWYRQDPGLGLRLIYFSYDVKMKEKGDIPEGYSVSREKKERFSLILESASTNQTSMYLCASSPSDGFSNQPQHFGDGTRLSIL.

This clonotype appeared a few times. The J gene is TRBJ1-1, the V gene TRBV10-3; possible D gene TRBD1, 5 bases. The CDR3 spans 14 residues. Looked up from germline, CDR1 is ENHRY and CDR2 is SYGVKD. Trimming shortened V by 2 bases and J by 4 bases, and 11 bases separated the two germline ends. The CDR3 DNA reads TGTGCCATCAGTGAGCCCCAGGGTGGCACTGAAGCTTTCTTT. Translating it yields CAISEPQGGTEAFF.

This chain uses TRBV9 with TRBJ1-6; a possible D gene is TRBD1 (5 bases). The germline V and J ends were trimmed by 2 bases and 8 bases, with 11 bases remaining between them. The CDR3 is made up of 14 amino acids. CDR1 is SGDLS and CDR2 is YYNGEE in the germline V gene. CDR3 sequence: CASSVGRADSPLHF. The CDR3 coding sequence is TGTGCCAGCAGCGTGGGCAGGGCTGATTCACCCCTCCACTTT.

The gene calls are TRBV7-9 and TRBJ2-5, with D possibly TRBD1 on 6 matching bases. The CDR3 sequence is 16 residues long. Germline V gene data show CDR1 as SEHNR and CDR2 as FQNEAQ (reference sequence). Trimming stripped 4 bases from V and 2 bases from J, with 17 bases between. CDR3 in amino acids: CASSSSPGHPQETQYF. For the CDR3, the DNA is TGTGCCAGCAGCTCCTCCCCGGGACATCCTCAAGAGACCCAGTACTTC.

The DNA of the CDR3 is TGCGCCAGCAGCCCGACGATAGGAGGTGAGCAGTTCTTC. Protein: CASSPTIGGEQFF. V and J are TRBV5-1 and TRBJ2-1; a weak D match, TRBD2 (5 bases). Trimming shortened V by 4 bases and J by 9 bases, and 14 bases separated the two germline ends. Germline V lookup: CDR1 SGHRS, CDR2 YFSETQ. The CDR3 has 13 residues.

This clonotype was detected many times. This chain connects TRBV7-2 to TRBJ2-7; TRBD2 aligns across 14 bases. V shed 1 base, J shed 3 bases, and the junction held 2 bases outside the gene matches. The CDR3 sequence is 16 residues long. Germline V gene sequence: CDR1 SGHTA, CDR2 FQGNSA. CDR3 amino acids: CASSLVGTSGSYEQYF. CDR3 in DNA: TGTGCCAGCAGCTTAGTCGGGACTAGCGGGAGCTACGAGCAGTACTTC. The full variable domain, rest sourced from reference TRBV7-2 and TRBJ2-7, is GAGVSQSPSNKVTEKGKDVELRCDPISGHTALYWYRQSLGQGLEFLIYFQGNSAPDKSGLPSDRFSAERTGGSVSTLTIQRTQQEDSAVYLCASSLVGTSGSYEQYFGPGTRLTVT.

This clonotype occurred a few times. This chain links TRBV6-1 with TRBJ2-7; the D is unclear. CDR3 size: 12 residues. Between the trimmed V and J ends, which lost 5 bases and 6 bases, there was a span of 11 bases. Per germline, CDR1 MNHNS and CDR2 SASEGT. The CDR3 loop is CASSPRWSEQYF. CDR3 nucleotides: TGTGCCAGCAGTCCTAGGTGGAGCGAGCAGTACTTC.

This chain connects TRBV20-1 to TRBJ2-7; 8 bases line up with TRBD1. With 5 bases clipped from V and 3 bases from J, the junction kept 6 bases outside the gene matches. Germline V CDR1 and CDR2: DFQATT, SNEGSKA (reference sequence). The CDR3 runs 13 residues. The CDR3 bases are TGCAGTGCTCCCGGACAGGGAGGCTACGAGCAGTACTTC. Its translation is CSAPGQGGYEQYF.

This clonotype occurred many times. V usage is TRBV5-1 and J usage is TRBJ2-2; possibly TRBD1 for D (6 bases). Trimming removed 5 bases at V and 3 bases at J, with 11 bases between. The germline V gene has CDR1 SGHRS and CDR2 YFSETQ. The length of the CDR3 is 14 residues. Here the CDR3 reads CASRPGTHTGELFF. The CDR3 nucleotides are TGCGCCAGCAGACCCGGGACACACACCGGGGAGCTGTTTTTT. Together with reference TRBV5-1 and TRBJ2-2, the CDR3 gives the full variable domain: KAGVTQTPRYLIKTRGQQVTLSCSPISGHRSVSWYQQTPGQGLQFLFEYFSETQRNKGNFPGRFSGRQFSNSRSEMNVSTLELGDSALYLCASRPGTHTGELFFGEGSRLTVL.

This clonotype occurred many times. V gene TRBV12-3 or TRBV12-4 combines with J gene TRBJ2-3; 7 bases fit TRBD1. V was clipped by 4 bases and J by 0 bases; unmatched bases: 4. The CDR3 is made up of 15 amino acids. The CDR3 reads CASSSGTASTDTQYF. The CDR3 DNA is TGTGCCAGCAGTTCAGGGACAGCTAGCACAGATACGCAGTATTTT.

The chain recombines TRBV7-9 with TRBJ2-1; no clear D gene. CDR3 length equals 16 residues. V gave up 4 bases and J gave up 0 bases, with 13 bases separating them. Germline CDR1 and CDR2: SEHNR and FQNEAQ (reference sequence). CDR3: CASSYLPVSSYNEQFF. The CDR3 coding sequence is TGTGCCAGCAGCTATCTCCCAGTCTCCTCCTACAATGAGCAGTTCTTC. The full variable domain, in which reference TRBV7-9 and TRBJ2-1 provide the parts outside the CDR3, is DTGVSQNPRHKITKRGQNVTFRCDPISEHNRLYWYRQTLGQGPEFLTYFQNEAQLEKSRLLSDRFSAERPKGSFSTLEIQRTEQGDSAMYLCASSYLPVSSYNEQFFGPGTRLTVL.

The chain couples TRBV14 to TRBJ2-7, with TRBD1 identical over 8 bases. CDR1 is SGHDN and CDR2 is FVKESK in the germline V gene. The V segment lost 4 bases and the J segment 2 bases; nucleotides outside the gene matches: 10. The CDR3 has 16 amino acids. This CDR3 is CASSPPPGTGPYEQYF. CDR3 sequence (DNA): TGTGCCAGCAGCCCGCCACCCGGGACAGGTCCCTACGAGCAGTACTTC.

This clonotype was counted ten times or more. This rearrangement joins TRBV20-1 to TRBJ2-7, with a weak D call TRBD1 (6 bases). V was pared by 5 bases and J by 4 bases, with 9 bases between. CDR3 length: 11 amino acids. Germline lookup yields CDR1 DFQATT and CDR2 SNEGSKA (reference sequence). CDR3 in DNA: TGCAGTGCTTCACAGGGATACGAGCAGTACTTC. Amino acids: CSASQGYEQYF.

The V and J genes are TRBV6-1 and TRBJ1-1; D is unresolved. The CDR3 covers 14 residues. Per germline, CDR1 MNHNS and CDR2 SASEGT. V shed 6 bases and J shed 4 bases, with 15 bases lying between them. The CDR3 loop is CASRRIYGFTEAFF. CDR3 coding DNA: TGTGCCAGCAGGCGGATTTATGGGTTCACTGAAGCTTTCTTT.

About this clonotype: With a much larger clone just one base away, this may be a read error. V is TRBV7-2 and J is TRBJ2-5; the D call may be TRBD1 or TRBD2 (5 bases each). V lost 5 bases and J lost 3, with 19 bases in between. Germline V lookup: CDR1 SGHTA, CDR2 FQGNSA. The CDR3 runs to 16 residues. In DNA, the CDR3 is TGTGCCAGCAGCGCCGGGATCCTGCAGGGCAAAGAGACCCAGTACTTC. It specifies CASSAGILQGKETQYF. Full variable domain (missing parts from reference TRBV7-2 and TRBJ2-5): GAGVSQSPSNKVTEKGKDVELRCDPISGHTALYWYRQSLGQGLEFLIYFQGNSAPDKSGLPSDRFSAERTGGSVSTLTIQRTQQEDSAVYLCASSAGILQGKETQYFGPGTRLLVL.